Presented here are 13 T cell receptor beta chains from one specimen sequenced in a study of circulating and synovial CD4+ cells in juvenile arthritis. The assay was immunoSEQ multiplex PCR, and TCRdb's table has in-frame clones only and misses some. The table shows 3,500 to 4,500 clones, with nearly 85% occurring only once. Input material: CD4+ T cells from synovial fluid. Source of these receptors: a human donor with juvenile idiopathic arthritis.

This clone was counted a few times. In DNA, the CDR3 is TGTGCCAGCAGCGCCCTGGGGGGTCGGGTTGGGAACTACGAGCAGTACTTC. Amino acids: CASSALGGRVGNYEQYF. The chain has TRBV7-9 and TRBJ2-7; D possibly corresponds to TRBD2 (6 bases). The CDR3 loop spans 17 amino acids. The germline V and J ends were trimmed by 5 bases and 3 bases, with 23 bases remaining between them. Germline lookup yields CDR1 SEHNR and CDR2 FQNEAQ (reference sequence). Using reference TRBV7-9 and TRBJ2-7 for the parts outside the CDR3, the full variable domain is DTGVSQNPRHKITKRGQNVTFRCDPISEHNRLYWYRQTLGQGPEFLTYFQNEAQLEKSRLLSDRFSAERPKGSFSTLEIQRTEQGDSAMYLCASSALGGRVGNYEQYFGPGTRLTVT.

The CDR3 DNA reads as TGTGCCTGGGCCCACAGGAATGGAAACACCATATATTTT. It specifies CAWAHRNGNTIYF. The V gene is TRBV30, the J gene TRBJ1-3; a possible D gene is TRBD1 (5 bases). V lost 5 bases to trimming and J lost 3 bases, with 11 bases between them. CDR3 size: 13 residues. The germline V gene has CDR1 GTSNPN and CDR2 SVGIG (reference sequence).

This clone was picked up a small number of times. This rearrangement joins TRBV7-9 to TRBJ1-4, with 8 bases identical to TRBD1. The CDR3 contains 13 residues. Germline trimming cut 11 bases from V and 7 bases from J; bases unmatched to any gene: 9. Germline values: CDR1 SEHNR, CDR2 FQNEAQ (reference sequence). CDR3 nucleotides: TGTGCCGGGACAGACAGGGGCAGTGAAAAACTGTTTTTT. Translating it yields CAGTDRGSEKLFF.

The chain uses TRBV6-5 and TRBJ2-1; D not resolved. Trimming took 4 bases from V and 7 from J, leaving 5 bases between them. The CDR3 length is 11 residues. Germline CDR1 MNHEY, CDR2 SVGAGI. In nucleotides, the CDR3 is TGTGCCAGCAGTTTAGAAAATGAGCAGTTCTTC. Its protein product is CASSLENEQFF.

This chain uses TRBV7-2 with TRBJ2-7, with 7 bases fitting TRBD2. The CDR3 is 14 residues long. With V trimmed by 4 bases and J by 4 bases, 7 bases remained unmatched. CDR1 and CDR2 (germline): SGHTA, FQGNSA. CDR3 region: CASSSQGGNYEQYF. The CDR3 DNA reads as TGTGCCAGCAGCTCTCAGGGAGGGAATTACGAGCAGTACTTC. Filled out from reference TRBV7-2 and TRBJ2-7, the complete variable domain reads GAGVSQSPSNKVTEKGKDVELRCDPISGHTALYWYRQSLGQGLEFLIYFQGNSAPDKSGLPSDRFSAERTGGSVSTLTIQRTQQEDSAVYLCASSSQGGNYEQYFGPGTRLTVT.

The V gene is TRBV7-2, the J gene TRBJ1-5; TRBD1 matches 7 bases. With V trimmed by 1 base and J by 9 bases, 3 bases remained unmatched. The CDR3 covers 13 residues. Germline V CDR1 and CDR2: SGHTA, FQGNSA. CDR3 DNA sequence: TGTGCCAGCAGCTTAGAGGGGGCAATGCCCCAGCATTTT. Translating gives CASSLEGAMPQHF.

The rearrangement uses TRBV4-1 and TRBJ1-2; the match to TRBD1 covers 9 bases. CDR1 and CDR2 from the germline V gene are MGHRA and YSYEKL. This CDR3 spans 15 amino acids. Trimming cost V 1 base and J 4 bases; bases outside gene matches: 4. The CDR3 sequence is CASSQGDRALYGYTF. CDR3 coding DNA: TGCGCCAGCAGCCAAGGGGACAGGGCCCTCTATGGCTACACCTTC.

This clone appeared once. At the DNA level, this CDR3 is encoded by other sequences in the same sample as well. This chain joins TRBV30 and TRBJ2-7; 9 bases agree with TRBD2. The CDR3 consists of 18 residues. J lost 0 bases, V lost 3 bases, and 15 bases had no gene match. Germline assignment: CDR1 GTSNPN and CDR2 SVGIG (reference sequence). CDR3 amino acids: CAWSALTSGRGFSYEQYF. The CDR3 DNA is TGTGCCTGGAGCGCCCTGACTAGCGGTAGGGGTTTCTCCTACGAGCAGTACTTC.

This chain connects TRBV21-1 to TRBJ2-1; the table's D call, TRBD2, was not checked against the DNA. TRBV21-1 is a listed pseudogene. The CDR3 is 17 residues long. The CDR3 nucleotides read TGTGCCAGCAGCAAATTTCTAGCGGGAGTTTCCTACAATGAGCAGTTCTTC. This encodes CASSKFLAGVSYNEQFF.

The chain has TRBV5-1 and TRBJ1-1, with 7 nucleotides matching TRBD1. Per the germline V gene, CDR1 is SGHRS and CDR2 is YFSETQ. This CDR3 spans 15 amino acids. Trimming at V came to 6 bases and at J to 1 base, leaving 9 bases not matched to a gene. The CDR3 loop is CASNRDRASNTEAFF. CDR3 in DNA: TGCGCCAGCAACCGGGACAGAGCATCGAACACTGAAGCTTTCTTT.

This clone came up a few times. V usage is TRBV12-5 and J usage is TRBJ2-1; 11 nucleotides match TRBD2. V lost 3 bases and J lost 6; bases outside the gene matches: 7. The CDR3 totals 16 residues. CDR1 and CDR2 from the germline V gene are LGHNT and FRNRAP. The CDR3: CASGFSGRAEFNEQFF. The CDR3 DNA follows: TGTGCTAGTGGTTTTAGCGGGAGGGCCGAGTTCAATGAGCAGTTCTTC.

The CDR3 region has the DNA TGTGCCAGCAGGGCGCCCGGGACTCAACTATACGAGCAGTACTTC. Protein product: CASRAPGTQLYEQYF. This chain connects TRBV6-6 to TRBJ2-7; weak D call: TRBD2 (6 bases). The V end lost 6 bases, the J end lost 4 bases, and 19 bases lay between the germline ends. The CDR3 has 15 amino acids. Germline V gene data show CDR1 as MNHNY and CDR2 as SVGAGI (reference sequence).

V is TRBV29-1 and J is TRBJ1-1; D unresolved. Germline CDR1 and CDR2: SQVTM and ANQGSEA. V was trimmed by 5 bases and J by 2 bases, leaving 15 bases between them. The CDR3 loop spans 14 amino acids. CDR3 protein: CSVILRGGNTEAFF. The CDR3 region has the DNA TGCAGCGTTATTTTACGGGGAGGTAACACTGAAGCTTTCTTT.